This is a list of T cell receptor beta chains from one sample in a study of blood T cell repertoires in COVID-19. The assay was immunoSEQ multiplex PCR, and TCRdb's table has in-frame clones only and misses some. The sample contains about 210,000 clones, 75% to 85% of which appear only once. The sample taken for sequencing was peripheral blood. These receptor sequences come from a man in his fifties with COVID-19, enrolled during active disease. Each CDR3 is given with its conserved first and last residue. The order of the fields is CDR3 protein, CDR3 DNA, clone size, J gene, V gene, D gene. The D gene is left open where the match is weak. Part of the rows lack a size; the others show once, few, many or a class for expanded clones.

CDR3aa: CASSGADYEQYF
CDR3nt: TGTGCCAGCAGCGGGGCGGATTACGAGCAGTACTTC
abundance: NA
j_gene: TRBJ2-7
v_gene: TRBV14
d_gene: NA

CDR3aa: CSARGRDGNTGELFF
CDR3nt: TGCAGCGCTCGTGGCAGGGATGGGAACACCGGGGAGCTGTTTTTT
abundance: NA
j_gene: TRBJ2-2
v_gene: TRBV29-1
d_gene: NA

CDR3aa: CASSLLAGGPDTQYF
CDR3nt: TGTGCTAGCAGCTTATTAGCGGGGGGGCCAGATACGCAGTATTTT
abundance: NA
j_gene: TRBJ2-3
v_gene: TRBV7-7
d_gene: TRBD2

CDR3aa: CATKTGGETEAFF
CDR3nt: TGTGCCACGAAGACAGGGGGGGAAACTGAAGCTTTCTTT
abundance: NA
j_gene: TRBJ1-1
v_gene: TRBV10-3
d_gene: TRBD1

CDR3aa: CASSEARTYEQYF
CDR3nt: TGTGCCAGCAGTGAGGCCAGGACCTACGAGCAGTACTTC
abundance: NA
j_gene: TRBJ2-7
v_gene: TRBV2
d_gene: NA

CDR3aa: CASSWDRGSTEAFF
CDR3nt: TGTGCCAGCAGTTGGGACAGGGGGTCCACTGAAGCTTTCTTT
abundance: NA
j_gene: TRBJ1-1
v_gene: TRBV28
d_gene: TRBD1

CDR3aa: CASQRRSGEVF
CDR3nt: TGTGCCAGTCAAAGAAGGAGCGGGGAAGTCTTC
abundance: NA
j_gene: TRBJ2-1
v_gene: TRBV18
d_gene: TRBD2

CDR3aa: CASRSTGLKGDGYTF
CDR3nt: TGTGCCAGCAGGTCCACAGGTCTAAAAGGGGATGGCTACACCTTC
abundance: NA
j_gene: TRBJ1-2
v_gene: TRBV5-4
d_gene: NA

CDR3aa: CASSAVGRTGELFF
CDR3nt: TGTGCCAGCAGCGCAGTGGGCCGGACCGGGGAGCTGTTTTTT
abundance: NA
j_gene: TRBJ2-2
v_gene: TRBV9
d_gene: NA

CDR3aa: CASTGQASYEQYF
CDR3nt: TGTGCCAGCACCGGACAGGCTTCCTACGAGCAGTACTTC
abundance: NA
j_gene: TRBJ2-7
v_gene: TRBV11-2
d_gene: TRBD1

CDR3aa: CAWSTGSNYGYTF
CDR3nt: TGTGCCTGGTCGACAGGGAGTAACTATGGCTACACCTTC
abundance: NA
j_gene: TRBJ1-2
v_gene: TRBV30
d_gene: TRBD1

CDR3aa: CASSLSSIGDTQYF
CDR3nt: TGTGCCAGCAGCTTGAGTTCTATCGGAGATACGCAGTATTTT
abundance: NA
j_gene: TRBJ2-3
v_gene: TRBV7-3
d_gene: NA

CDR3aa: CAWSVWVGGSHTQYF
CDR3nt: TGTGCCTGGAGTGTATGGGTAGGGGGCTCACATACGCAGTATTTT
abundance: NA
j_gene: TRBJ2-3
v_gene: TRBV30
d_gene: TRBD1

CDR3aa: CASSTAPGQTYEQYF
CDR3nt: TGCGCCAGCAGCACCGCTCCGGGACAGACCTACGAGCAGTACTTC
abundance: NA
j_gene: TRBJ2-7
v_gene: TRBV5-1
d_gene: TRBD1

CDR3aa: CASSIRYTRDRYYNEQFF
CDR3nt: TGTGCCAGCAGCATCCGTTACACCCGGGACAGATATTACAATGAGCAGTTCTTC
abundance: NA
j_gene: TRBJ2-1
v_gene: TRBV21-1
d_gene: NA

CDR3aa: CASSQGPTVGFGQPQHF
CDR3nt: TGCGCCAGCAGCCAAGGACCGACAGTGGGTTTTGGTCAGCCCCAGCATTTT
abundance: NA
j_gene: TRBJ1-5
v_gene: TRBV4-1
d_gene: NA

CDR3aa: CASSSRGTANEKLFF
CDR3nt: TGTGCCAGCAGCTCCCGAGGAACGGCTAATGAAAAACTGTTTTTT
abundance: NA
j_gene: TRBJ1-4
v_gene: TRBV6-6
d_gene: NA

CDR3aa: CASSLAIGTSGQETQYF
CDR3nt: TGTGCCAGCAGCTTGGCCATCGGGACTAGCGGGCAAGAGACCCAGTACTTC
abundance: once
j_gene: TRBJ2-5
v_gene: TRBV5-4
d_gene: TRBD2

CDR3aa: CASSPDGVSNYGYTF
CDR3nt: TGTGCCAGCAGCCCCGACGGGGTTTCCAACTATGGCTACACCTTC
abundance: NA
j_gene: TRBJ1-2
v_gene: TRBV9
d_gene: NA

CDR3aa: CATSRGVAGVTGELFF
CDR3nt: TGTGCCACCAGCAGAGGTGTAGCGGGGGTCACCGGGGAGCTGTTTTTT
abundance: NA
j_gene: TRBJ2-2
v_gene: TRBV15
d_gene: TRBD2

CDR3aa: CSAEGERGRSTEAFF
CDR3nt: TGCAGCGCCGAAGGGGAGAGGGGGCGAAGCACTGAAGCTTTCTTT
abundance: few
j_gene: TRBJ1-1
v_gene: TRBV29-1
d_gene: TRBD1

CDR3aa: CAWSRGTNTEAFF
CDR3nt: TGTGCCTGGAGTCGGGGGACCAACACTGAAGCTTTCTTT
abundance: NA
j_gene: TRBJ1-1
v_gene: TRBV30
d_gene: NA

CDR3aa: CASTPQVSYEQYF
CDR3nt: TGTGCCAGCACCCCACAGGTGTCCTACGAGCAGTACTTC
abundance: NA
j_gene: TRBJ2-7
v_gene: TRBV6-6
d_gene: NA

CDR3aa: CASSPFGGGGTEAFF
CDR3nt: TGTGCCAGCAGCCCCTTCGGAGGGGGCGGCACTGAAGCTTTCTTT
abundance: many
j_gene: TRBJ1-1
v_gene: TRBV9
d_gene: TRBD1

CDR3aa: CASRTGYNDGELFF
CDR3nt: TGTGCCAGCAGGACAGGGTATAATGACGGGGAGCTGTTTTTT
abundance: NA
j_gene: TRBJ2-2
v_gene: TRBV2
d_gene: TRBD1

CDR3aa: CASSSTRARGEQYF
CDR3nt: TGTGCCAGCAGCTCCACTAGGGCGAGGGGGGAGCAGTACTTC
abundance: NA
j_gene: TRBJ2-7
v_gene: TRBV7-8
d_gene: NA

CDR3aa: CATTPGGDQGLGTDTQYF
CDR3nt: TGTGCCACCACCCCCGGGGGGGACCAGGGGCTGGGGACAGATACGCAGTATTTT
abundance: NA
j_gene: TRBJ2-3
v_gene: TRBV24-1
d_gene: TRBD2

CDR3aa: CASSARLAGEADTQYF
CDR3nt: TGTGCCAGCAGTGCGAGACTAGCGGGGGAGGCAGATACGCAGTATTTT
abundance: NA
j_gene: TRBJ2-3
v_gene: TRBV25-1
d_gene: TRBD2

CDR3aa: CASSPATGGYGYTF
CDR3nt: TGTGCCAGCTCACCAGCGACAGGGGGCTATGGCTACACCTTC
abundance: once
j_gene: TRBJ1-2
v_gene: TRBV18
d_gene: TRBD1

CDR3aa: CASSQEEGSPYEQYF
CDR3nt: TGTGCCAGCAGCCAAGAGGAGGGGTCTCCCTACGAGCAGTACTTC
abundance: NA
j_gene: TRBJ2-7
v_gene: TRBV4-2
d_gene: NA

CDR3aa: CASSTTGEWGVSPLHF
CDR3nt: TGTGCCAGTAGCACAACTGGGGAATGGGGGGTTTCACCCCTCCACTTT
abundance: few
j_gene: TRBJ1-6
v_gene: TRBV19
d_gene: NA

CDR3aa: CASSLQVTGELFF
CDR3nt: TGTGCCAGCAGTCTTCAGGTGACCGGGGAGCTGTTTTTT
abundance: NA
j_gene: TRBJ2-2
v_gene: TRBV12-3/TRBV12-4
d_gene: NA

CDR3aa: CASSWTGVTVNTEAFF
CDR3nt: TGCGCCAGCAGCTGGACAGGGGTCACAGTGAACACTGAAGCTTTCTTT
abundance: NA
j_gene: TRBJ1-1
v_gene: TRBV5-1
d_gene: TRBD1

CDR3aa: CASSRKIAQGRGDEKLFF
CDR3nt: TGCGCCAGCAGCCGAAAAATTGCTCAGGGGAGAGGAGATGAAAAACTGTTTTTT
abundance: NA
j_gene: TRBJ1-4
v_gene: TRBV4-1
d_gene: NA

CDR3aa: CASSRGQDDYEQYF
CDR3nt: TGTGCCAGCAGTAGGGGACAGGACGACTACGAGCAGTACTTC
abundance: NA
j_gene: TRBJ2-7
v_gene: TRBV2
d_gene: TRBD1

CDR3aa: CASSRLAGGDTGELFF
CDR3nt: TGTGCCAGCAGTCGACTAGCGGGGGGAGACACCGGGGAGCTGTTTTTT
abundance: NA
j_gene: TRBJ2-2
v_gene: TRBV6-4
d_gene: TRBD2

CDR3aa: CASSLEGTEYEQYF
CDR3nt: TGTGCCAGCAGTTTAGAGGGGACAGAGTACGAGCAGTACTTC
abundance: NA
j_gene: TRBJ2-7
v_gene: TRBV28
d_gene: TRBD1

CDR3aa: CAWRRRGGLPQETQYF
CDR3nt: TGTGCCTGGAGAAGGAGGGGGGGCCTACCTCAAGAGACCCAGTACTTC
abundance: NA
j_gene: TRBJ2-5
v_gene: TRBV30
d_gene: NA

CDR3aa: CASSTSKDRGLDEQYF
CDR3nt: TGTGCCAGCAGCACCAGCAAGGACAGGGGATTGGACGAGCAGTACTTC
abundance: NA
j_gene: TRBJ2-7
v_gene: TRBV7-6
d_gene: TRBD1

CDR3aa: CASSIFLGGGWTGELFF
CDR3nt: TGTGCCAGTAGTATTTTCCTTGGTGGGGGGTGGACCGGGGAGCTGTTTTTT
abundance: NA
j_gene: TRBJ2-2
v_gene: TRBV19
d_gene: NA

CDR3aa: CASRRQAGYGYTF
CDR3nt: TGTGCCAGCAGGCGACAGGCCGGCTATGGCTACACCTTC
abundance: NA
j_gene: TRBJ1-2
v_gene: TRBV27
d_gene: NA

CDR3aa: CASSGQTGITEAFF
CDR3nt: TGTGCCAGCTCAGGCCAGACAGGGATCACTGAAGCTTTCTTT
abundance: NA
j_gene: TRBJ1-1
v_gene: TRBV18
d_gene: TRBD1

CDR3aa: CASSLGGHTDTQYF
CDR3nt: TGTGCCAGCAGCTTGGGGGGGCACACAGATACGCAGTATTTT
abundance: NA
j_gene: TRBJ2-3
v_gene: TRBV5-6
d_gene: NA

CDR3aa: CASSAGQGVDGYTF
CDR3nt: TGTGCCAGCAGCGCAGGACAGGGGGTGGATGGCTACACCTTC
abundance: NA
j_gene: TRBJ1-2
v_gene: TRBV5-4
d_gene: TRBD1

CDR3aa: CASSLGSGGAYEQYF
CDR3nt: TGCGCCAGCAGCTTGGGAAGCGGGGGGGCCTACGAGCAGTACTTC
abundance: few
j_gene: TRBJ2-7
v_gene: TRBV5-1
d_gene: TRBD2

CDR3aa: CASSFVLYRAGELFF
CDR3nt: TGTGCCAGCAGCTTTGTTTTGTATCGTGCCGGGGAGCTGTTTTTT
abundance: NA
j_gene: TRBJ2-2
v_gene: TRBV7-9
d_gene: NA

CDR3aa: CASSLGQGGSEKLFF
CDR3nt: TGCGCCAGCAGCTTGGGGCAGGGAGGTAGTGAAAAACTGTTTTTT
abundance: NA
j_gene: TRBJ1-4
v_gene: TRBV5-1
d_gene: NA

CDR3aa: CASSQVIGGRETQYF
CDR3nt: TGTGCCAGCAGCCAAGTCATCGGGGGGCGAGAGACCCAGTACTTC
abundance: NA
j_gene: TRBJ2-5
v_gene: TRBV4-2
d_gene: NA

CDR3aa: CASSQVQGPSSYGYTF
CDR3nt: TGCGCCAGCAGCCAAGTACAGGGTCCATCCTCCTATGGCTACACCTTC
abundance: few
j_gene: TRBJ1-2
v_gene: TRBV4-1
d_gene: NA

CDR3aa: CASSRGLPGPGNTIYF
CDR3nt: TGTGCCAGCAGCCGAGGACTCCCCGGGCCCGGAAACACCATATATTTT
abundance: NA
j_gene: TRBJ1-3
v_gene: TRBV3-1/TRBV3-2
d_gene: NA

CDR3aa: CASSVGTIAAGELFF
CDR3nt: TGTGCCAGCAGCGTAGGGACAATCGCGGCCGGGGAGCTGTTTTTT
abundance: NA
j_gene: TRBJ2-2
v_gene: TRBV9
d_gene: NA

CDR3aa: CAWTGGYGYTF
CDR3nt: TGTGCCTGGACCGGGGGGTATGGCTACACCTTC
abundance: NA
j_gene: TRBJ1-2
v_gene: TRBV30
d_gene: NA

CDR3aa: CASRTIQGIVYGYTF
CDR3nt: TGTGCCAGCAGAACCATACAGGGGATCGTCTATGGCTACACCTTC
abundance: NA
j_gene: TRBJ1-2
v_gene: TRBV28
d_gene: TRBD1

CDR3aa: CAWRITGANTEAFF
CDR3nt: TGTGCCTGGAGGATAACGGGTGCGAACACTGAAGCTTTCTTT
abundance: NA
j_gene: TRBJ1-1
v_gene: TRBV30
d_gene: NA

CDR3aa: CASSPGKTSGEPRPVETQYF
CDR3nt: TGTGCCAGCAGTCCCGGGAAGACTAGCGGGGAACCCCGGCCGGTAGAGACCCAGTACTTC
abundance: NA
j_gene: TRBJ2-5
v_gene: TRBV28
d_gene: TRBD2

CDR3aa: CASSYTSTDTQYF
CDR3nt: TGTGCCAGCAGTTATACTAGCACAGATACGCAGTATTTT
abundance: NA
j_gene: TRBJ2-3
v_gene: TRBV6-5
d_gene: NA

CDR3aa: CASTMVSSSYNEQFF
CDR3nt: TGCGCCAGCACCATGGTCTCTAGCTCCTACAATGAGCAGTTCTTC
abundance: NA
j_gene: TRBJ2-1
v_gene: TRBV5-1
d_gene: NA

CDR3aa: CASSRDRGIDTEAFF
CDR3nt: TGTGCCAGCAGCCGGGACAGGGGAATAGACACTGAAGCTTTCTTT
abundance: NA
j_gene: TRBJ1-1
v_gene: TRBV5-6
d_gene: TRBD1